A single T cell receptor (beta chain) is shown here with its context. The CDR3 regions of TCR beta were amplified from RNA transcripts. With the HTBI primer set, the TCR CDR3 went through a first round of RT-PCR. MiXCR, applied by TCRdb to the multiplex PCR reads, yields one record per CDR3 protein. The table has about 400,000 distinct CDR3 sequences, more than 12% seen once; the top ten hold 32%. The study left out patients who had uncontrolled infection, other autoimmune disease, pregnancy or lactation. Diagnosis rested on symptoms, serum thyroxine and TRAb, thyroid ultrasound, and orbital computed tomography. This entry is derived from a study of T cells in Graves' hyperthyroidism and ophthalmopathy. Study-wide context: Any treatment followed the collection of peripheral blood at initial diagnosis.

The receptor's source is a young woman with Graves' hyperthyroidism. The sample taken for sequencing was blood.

CDR3 in amino acids: CASGTARRNYGYTF. The DNA for the CDR3 is TGTGCCAGTGGGACAGCCAGGAGAAACTATGGCTACACCTTC. The chain uses TRBV19 and TRBJ1-2; the match to TRBD1 covers 7 bases. The CDR3 length is 14 residues. CDR1 and CDR2 from the germline V gene are LNHDA and SQIVND (reference sequence). V was pared by 8 bases and J by 2 bases, with 8 bases of the junction left unmatched.